The entry that follows covers one T cell receptor (beta chain) sequence. These data are taken from a study of blood T cell repertoires in COVID-19. Study-wide context: Sites in the United States, Italy and Spain provided acute and convalescent COVID-19 samples.

Followed longitudinally, the Seattle patients had been enrolled during active infection. This CDR3 has 14 amino acids. After removal of 4 bases from V and 6 bases from J, the junction contained 7 bases not matched to a gene. CDR1 is SGHNT and CDR2 is YENEEA in the germline V gene. Original methodology: The authors estimated nucleated cell counts from reference gene primer amplification. Repertoires were generated with immunoSEQ multiplex PCR, while TCRdb's copy carries only in-frame clones and drops some. That table furnishes V, J and clone size, whereas the DNA furnished D and trimming. The sample records 75,000 to 90,000 clones, approximately 78% being singletons.

This sequence was found in a man aged 60 to 75 with COVID-19, enrolled during active disease. The sequenced sample was peripheral blood. The V and J genes are TRBV11-3 and TRBJ2-7; 9 bases are a match to TRBD2. Here the CDR3 DNA reads TGTGCCAGCAGCTCCTGGGGTAGCGGGAGCGAGCAGTACTTC. Encoded protein: CASSSWGSGSEQYF.